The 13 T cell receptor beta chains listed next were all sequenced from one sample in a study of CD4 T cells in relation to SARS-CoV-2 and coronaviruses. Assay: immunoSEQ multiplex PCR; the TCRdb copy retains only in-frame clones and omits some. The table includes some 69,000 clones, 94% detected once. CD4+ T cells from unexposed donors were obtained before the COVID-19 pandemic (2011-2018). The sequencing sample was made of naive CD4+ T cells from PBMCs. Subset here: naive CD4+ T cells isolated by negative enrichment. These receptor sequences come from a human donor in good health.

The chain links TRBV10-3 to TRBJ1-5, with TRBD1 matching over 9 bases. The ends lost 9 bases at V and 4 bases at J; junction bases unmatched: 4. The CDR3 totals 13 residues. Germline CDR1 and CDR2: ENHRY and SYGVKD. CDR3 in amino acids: CAIGDRANQPQHF. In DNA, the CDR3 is TGTGCCATTGGGGACAGGGCAAATCAGCCCCAGCATTTT.

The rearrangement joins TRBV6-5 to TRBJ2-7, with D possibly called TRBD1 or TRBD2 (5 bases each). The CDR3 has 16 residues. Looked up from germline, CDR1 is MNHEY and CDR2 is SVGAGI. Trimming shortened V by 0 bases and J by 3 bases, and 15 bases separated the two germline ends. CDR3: CASSYSLSGAVYEQYF. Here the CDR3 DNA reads TGTGCCAGCAGTTACTCTCTCTCCGGGGCCGTCTACGAGCAGTACTTC.

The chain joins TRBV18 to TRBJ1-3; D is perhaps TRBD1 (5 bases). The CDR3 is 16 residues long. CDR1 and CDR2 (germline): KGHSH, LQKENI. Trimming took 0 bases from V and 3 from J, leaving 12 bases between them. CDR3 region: CASSPPSGTRGNTIYF. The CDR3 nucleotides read TGTGCCAGCTCACCACCGTCAGGGACGCGTGGAAACACCATATATTTT.

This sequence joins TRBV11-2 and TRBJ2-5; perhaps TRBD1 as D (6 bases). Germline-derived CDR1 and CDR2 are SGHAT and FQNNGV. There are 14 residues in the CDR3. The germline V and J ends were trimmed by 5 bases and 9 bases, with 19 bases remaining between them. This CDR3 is CASSRIQGSRAQYF. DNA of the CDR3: TGTGCCAGCAGCCGGATACAGGGAAGTAGGGCCCAGTACTTC. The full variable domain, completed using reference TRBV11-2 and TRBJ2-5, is EAGVAQSPRYKIIEKRQSVAFWCNPISGHATLYWYQQILGQGPKLLIQFQNNGVVDDSQLPKDRFSAERLKGVDSTLKIQPAKLEDSAVYLCASSRIQGSRAQYFGPGTRLLVL.

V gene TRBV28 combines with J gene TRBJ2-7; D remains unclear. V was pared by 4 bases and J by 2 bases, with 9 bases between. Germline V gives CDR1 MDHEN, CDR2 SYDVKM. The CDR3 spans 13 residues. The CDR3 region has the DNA TGTGCCAGCAGTTCGGGCGGCCCCTACGAGCAGTACTTC. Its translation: CASSSGGPYEQYF. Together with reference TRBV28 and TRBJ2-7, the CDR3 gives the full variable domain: DVKVTQSSRYLVKRTGEKVFLECVQDMDHENMFWYRQDPGLGLRLIYFSYDVKMKEKGDIPEGYSVSREKKERFSLILESASTNQTSMYLCASSSGGPYEQYFGPGTRLTVT.

CDR3 sequence: CASSYTSGTSTYEQYF. The CDR3 nucleotides read TGTGCCAGCAGTTACACTTCAGGGACTTCCACCTACGAGCAGTACTTC. The rearrangement links TRBV6-6 to TRBJ2-7; maybe TRBD2 (6 bases). The CDR3 is made up of 16 amino acids. Germline lookup yields CDR1 MNHNY and CDR2 SVGAGI (reference sequence). Between the trimmed V and J ends, which lost 2 bases and 2 bases, there was a span of 16 bases.

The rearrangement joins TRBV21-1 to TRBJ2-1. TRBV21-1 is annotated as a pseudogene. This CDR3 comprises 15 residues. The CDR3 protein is CASSAPDCSYNEQFF. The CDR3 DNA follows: TGTGCCAGCAGCGCCCCGGATTGCTCCTACAATGAGCAGTTCTTC.

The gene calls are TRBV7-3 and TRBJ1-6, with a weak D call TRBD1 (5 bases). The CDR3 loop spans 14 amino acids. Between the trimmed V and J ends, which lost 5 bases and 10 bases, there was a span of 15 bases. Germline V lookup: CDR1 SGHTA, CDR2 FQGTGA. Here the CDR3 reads CASSLGGGNSPLHF. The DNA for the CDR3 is TGTGCCAGCAGCCTGGGGGGGGGTAACTCACCCCTCCACTTT.

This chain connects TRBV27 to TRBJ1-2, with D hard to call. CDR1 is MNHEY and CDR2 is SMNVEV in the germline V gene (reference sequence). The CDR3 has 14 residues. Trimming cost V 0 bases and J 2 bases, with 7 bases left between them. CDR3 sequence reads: CASSLSAANYGYTF. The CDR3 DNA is TGTGCCAGCAGTTTATCGGCGGCCAACTATGGCTACACCTTC.

The CDR3 DNA follows: TGCGCCAGCAGCCGGCTCGGCGGCAGAGAGACCCAGTACTTC. Its translation: CASSRLGGRETQYF. The chain has TRBV5-1 and TRBJ2-5, with D unclear. The germline gives CDR1 SGHRS, CDR2 YFSETQ. The CDR3 contains 14 residues. The V end was cut by 4 bases, the J end by 4 bases, with 14 bases between. The full variable domain, in which reference TRBV5-1 and TRBJ2-5 provide the parts outside the CDR3, is KAGVTQTPRYLIKTRGQQVTLSCSPISGHRSVSWYQQTPGQGLQFLFEYFSETQRNKGNFPGRFSGRQFSNSRSEMNVSTLELGDSALYLCASSRLGGRETQYFGPGTRLLVL.

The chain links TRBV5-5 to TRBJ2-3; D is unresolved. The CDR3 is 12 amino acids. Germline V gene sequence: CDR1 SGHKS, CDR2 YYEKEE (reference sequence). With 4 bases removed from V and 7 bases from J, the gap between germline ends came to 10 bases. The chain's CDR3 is CASSPSGNTQYF. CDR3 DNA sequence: TGTGCCAGCAGCCCCAGTGGTAATACGCAGTATTTT.

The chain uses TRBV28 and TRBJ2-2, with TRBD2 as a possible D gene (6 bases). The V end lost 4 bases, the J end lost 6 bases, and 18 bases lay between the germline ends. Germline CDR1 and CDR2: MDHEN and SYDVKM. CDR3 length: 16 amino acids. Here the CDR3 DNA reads TGTGCCAGCAGTTCCCCGGGTCGACTAGTGGCCGGGGAGCTGTTTTTT. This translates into CASSSPGRLVAGELFF.

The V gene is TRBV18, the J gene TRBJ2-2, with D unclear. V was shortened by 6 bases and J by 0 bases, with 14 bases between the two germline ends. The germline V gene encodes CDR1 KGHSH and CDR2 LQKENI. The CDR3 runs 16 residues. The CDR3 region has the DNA TGTGCCAGCTCCCTCCCACGGGCAACGAACACCGGGGAGCTGTTTTTT. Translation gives CASSLPRATNTGELFF.